This T cell receptor beta chain was captured in a study of cytomegalovirus exposure and HLA in healthy donors (dated 2017 in TCRdb). A note on the overall study: According to an earlier analysis of a few hundred of the donors, roughly 180 million T cells yielded 117 million unique TCR beta sequences and less than 300 Gb of sequence data. To predict cytomegalovirus infection status, the study combined high-throughput TCR immunosequencing, statistical association of individual TCRs with disease status, and machine learning. The number of typed donors differed by locus: roughly 620-640 for A, B, C, DRB1 and DQB1; approximately 540 for DQA1; around 580 for DPA1; and some 470 for DPB1. Alongside the repertoire data, information on donor age, sex, ethnicity and CMV serostatus was compiled. The aim of the study was to test whether cataloging public T cell receptors could identify signatures of past pathogen exposure. Genome-wide SNP genotypes for about 55% of the roughly 670 donors were used in a later genetic analysis, which treated that subset as a discovery cohort. Rather than using new phenotypic data, the later analysis identified candidate immune exposures from TCR beta sequences and from how often those sequences occurred across donors. In addition to the first cohort of 666 subjects, a separate validation cohort of approximately 130 different subjects was used. Several DR-DQ haplotypes were handled as single units for association and clustering because linkage in the cohort was strong. The T cell repertoires of some 700 subjects were profiled by immunosequencing and related to cytomegalovirus serostatus. Roughly 300 gigabases of sequencing data and approximately 80 million unique TCR sequences were included in an early release covering over 600 HLA-typed donors. Among about 390 genotyped donors of the cohort, an average of approximately 250,000 unique TCR beta nucleotide sequences were sequenced per donor, about a sixth of them non-productive. To decide whether each TCR beta V gene segment behaved as functional or pseudogenic, an earlier analysis of some 600 of the donors relied on high-throughput TCR beta sequencing. Of the 398 genotyped donors, 81% were placed in the genetic ancestry cluster associated with self-reported Caucasian donors. Every discovery cohort repertoire had been produced on one sequencing platform. A later analysis re-examined previously published TCR beta repertoires from about 670 donors and added high-resolution HLA genotyping to investigate patterns of TCR occurrence. Both class I and class II loci were covered by HLA typing, at four-digit resolution. Overall study results and their limits: Several of the top co-occurrence clusters appeared to be linked to parvovirus B19, influenza, CMV and Epstein-Barr virus, according to a later analysis. Three of the identified cytomegalovirus-associated TCR beta chains were confirmed in vitro to be specific for cytomegalovirus antigens. The study gave a list of under 200 TCR beta chains associated with cytomegalovirus. A group of highly shared sequence variants was considered likely to be a technical artifact of the sequencing pipeline. The authors suggested that the approach could potentially be generalized to other disease states and immunological phenotypes. A later analysis associated about 16,000 TCR beta sequences with specific HLA alleles at a false discovery rate of 0.05. A later analysis found that HLA-associated TCR beta chains were more clonally expanded and had lower generation probabilities than equally common non-associated chains. HLA typing was unavailable for some donors at each locus, so association tests used only the typed subset. According to a later analysis, most CMV-associated TCR beta chains appeared to be HLA-restricted, and the HLA associations seemed to be driven largely by CMV exposure. In this cohort, only TCR beta chains were sequenced, and detectable features were limited by the absence of alpha or paired-chain data. Sequencing depth was assumed to be roughly uniform across donors in the presence/absence analyses, though that assumption may not hold. A further reported finding was that TCR beta sequences accurately predicted the HLA-A and HLA-B alleles for most subjects in the first cohort. The classifier was reported to diagnose cytomegalovirus status with high specificity and sensitivity in both the original and validation cohorts. Because counts were too low, some 17 rarely observed V segments, including chromosome 9 orphons, were left out of the earlier analysis of about 500 of the donors. Linkage disequilibrium might explain the correlated functional status among segregating V segments, but an unknown experimental factor could not be ruled out. A later genetic analysis associated a missense DCLRE1C variant with V-gene and J-gene trimming of TCR beta chains, and an independent cohort replicated the association. Immune exposure information for the cohort was limited to CMV serostatus. Broadly in line with IMGT annotations, most TCR beta V segments showed up in productive rearrangements about 87% or about 30% of the time in an earlier analysis of some 590 of the donors. Because the 87-base-pair reads could not distinguish some IMGT-functional V segments, including TRBV6-2 and TRBV6-3, those segments were excluded. When HLA alleles, especially DR and DQ, strongly co-occurred, attributing TCR associations to individual alleles was difficult. According to a later genetic analysis, donors in an Asian-associated ancestry cluster had fewer N-insertions in productive TCRs than the approximately 630-donor mean. Most TCR sequences were observed very rarely across donors, whereas some public TCRs were present in many individuals. According to a later analysis, TCR association rates differed among HLA loci, with DRB1 alleles showing the most associated TCRs and HLA-C alleles showing the fewest.

The cohort was made up of 500 to 800 healthy bone marrow donors. At the time of sampling, every cohort member was nominally healthy, though immune exposures that went unrecorded were likely present. The donor tested CMV seropositive and was one of the 289 seropositive cohort members. Every donor gave a peripheral blood sample, and the peripheral blood mononuclear cells from that sample were used for TCR beta sequencing. The Qiagen DNeasy Blood Extraction Kit was used to extract genomic DNA from the blood cell samples. On this clone itself: No antigen is known for it. The sample holds no much larger clone one base away, and base qualities are not on file. The sample holds other DNA sequences that translate to the same CDR3.

Receptor amplification or capture employed the immunoSEQ multiplex PCR assay. The multiplex PCR relied on a mix of 60 forward primers for TCR Vbeta segments and 13 reverse primers for TCR Jbeta segments. The CDR3 region of rearranged TCR beta genes was amplified from genomic DNA by a multiplex PCR assay. On the Illumina HiSeq System, the amplified TCR beta libraries were sequenced as 87-base-pair reads. Turning to the authors' computational methods: Across the 666 repertoires, a later analysis counted roughly 77 million unique TCR beta chains, roughly 11 million of which were shared by at least two donors. Raw reads were error-corrected and collapsed into unique sequences with a nearest-neighbor algorithm that merged closely related sequences to remove PCR and sequencing errors. Alignment of CDR3 sequences to IMGT reference sequences was used to assign V, D and J gene segments. For a sequence to be retained, a match of at least six nucleotides to both a V gene segment and a J gene segment was required. A rearrangement was called productive if the CDR3 had no stop codons and remained in frame with V and J, and every other rearrangement was called non-productive. CDR3 was defined according to IMGT convention as the region running from the second conserved V-encoded cysteine to the conserved J-encoded phenylalanine. The earlier analysis of 587 of the donors excluded sequences that lacked an unambiguous match to a single V gene segment. An earlier analysis of over 450 of the donors classified V segments as functional when productive rearrangements were above 56.7% and as segregating when the standard deviation between donors was above 5%. A statistical classification framework was built to diagnose cytomegalovirus status from the catalog of TCR beta chain sequences. In a later analysis, V and J genes were assigned by comparing TCR nucleotide sequences against IMGT/GENE-DB human TR gene sequences. A later analysis assigned CDR3 sequences and most-parsimonious VDJ recombination scenarios with the TCRdist pipeline. A later analysis defined each TCR beta chain by its CDR3 amino acid sequence plus V-gene family, and excluded reads lacking a unique V-gene family. In a later analysis, a few hundred highly shared, low-generation-probability nucleotide sequences were removed to address suspected cross-contamination and a sequencing artifact. In a later analysis, a clonal expansion index for each public chain was calculated from normalized within-repertoire ranks of inferred template counts. In a later analysis, generation probabilities were computed with a VDJ recombination model fitted to out-of-frame rearrangements, and the resulting probabilities were checked against IGoR. Hypergeometric tests were used in a later analysis to score TCR-TCR, TCR-HLA and TCR-CMV co-occurrence, with a repertoire-size bias correction applied to the TCR pairs. A later analysis estimated false discovery rates by permuting HLA or CMV assignments 20 times. In a later analysis, co-occurring TCRs were grouped with DBSCAN, and TCRdist sequence similarity was added when clustering was performed within HLA-allele-positive subsets. For co-occurrence clustering, repertoires with fewer than 30,000 or more than 120,000 public chains were excluded, along with roughly 5 repertoires with anomalous nucleotide sharing. TCRdb mirrors the immuneACCESS table, restricted to in-frame sequences. Some clones are absent from its copies; in checked studies, under half trace to an unresolved V gene, and the reason for the others is unknown. The DNA gave D and trimming, while V, J and clone size come from that table. This sample has 85,000 to 130,000 clones in its table, and approximately 81% of those were observed once. The ten largest clones represent roughly 3.7% of the sample.

From the germline V gene (reference sequence), CDR1 is LNHDA and CDR2 is SQIVND. CDR3 length: 14 amino acids, cysteine to phenylalanine. The DNA shown is the 42-base CDR3, in frame from base 1. V is pared back by 1 base and J by 3 bases, with 8 bases lying between the germline termini. The receptor's source is a female donor in good health and CMV-seropositive. Sample: PBMCs. The sequence joins TRBV19 to TRBJ2-3; the D gene is perhaps TRBD2, on 6 matching bases. The encoded CDR3 is CASSIGGGTDTQYF. The DNA sequence is TGTGCCAGTAGTATAGGAGGAGGGACAGATACGCAGTATTTT.